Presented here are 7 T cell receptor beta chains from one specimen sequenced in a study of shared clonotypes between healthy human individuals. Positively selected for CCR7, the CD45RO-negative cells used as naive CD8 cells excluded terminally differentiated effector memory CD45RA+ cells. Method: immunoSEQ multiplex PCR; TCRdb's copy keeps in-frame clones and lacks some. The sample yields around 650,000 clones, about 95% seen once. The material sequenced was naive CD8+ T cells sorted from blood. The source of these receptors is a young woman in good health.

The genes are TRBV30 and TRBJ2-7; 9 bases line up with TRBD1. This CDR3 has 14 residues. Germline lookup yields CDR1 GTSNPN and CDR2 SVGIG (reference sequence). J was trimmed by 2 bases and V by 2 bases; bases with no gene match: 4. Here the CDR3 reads CAWSPWTGAYEQYF. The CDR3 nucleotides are TGTGCCTGGAGTCCGTGGACAGGGGCCTACGAGCAGTACTTC.

The CDR3 reads CASSELVLSSYEQYF. The DNA for the CDR3 is TGTGCCAGCAGTGAATTGGTACTTTCCTCCTACGAGCAGTACTTC. The J gene is TRBJ2-7, the V gene TRBV6-1; D gene uncertain. The CDR3 has 15 amino acids. In germline, CDR1 is MNHNS, CDR2 SASEGT. V lost 2 bases to trimming and J lost 0 bases, with 11 bases between them.

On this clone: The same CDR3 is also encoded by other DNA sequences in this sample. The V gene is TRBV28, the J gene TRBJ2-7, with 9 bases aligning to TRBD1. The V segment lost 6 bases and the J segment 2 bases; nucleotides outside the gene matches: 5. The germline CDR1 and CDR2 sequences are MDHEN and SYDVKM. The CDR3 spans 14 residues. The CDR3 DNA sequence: TGTGCCAGCAGCCCCGGGACAGGGACCTACGAGCAGTACTTC. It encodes CASSPGTGTYEQYF. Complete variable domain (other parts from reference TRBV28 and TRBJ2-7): DVKVTQSSRYLVKRTGEKVFLECVQDMDHENMFWYRQDPGLGLRLIYFSYDVKMKEKGDIPEGYSVSREKKERFSLILESASTNQTSMYLCASSPGTGTYEQYFGPGTRLTVT.

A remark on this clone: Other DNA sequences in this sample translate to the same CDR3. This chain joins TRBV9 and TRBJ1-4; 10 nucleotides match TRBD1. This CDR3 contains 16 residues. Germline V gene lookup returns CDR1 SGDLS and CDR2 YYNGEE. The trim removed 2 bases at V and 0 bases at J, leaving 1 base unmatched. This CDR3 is CASSVGQGTTNEKLFF. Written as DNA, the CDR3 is TGTGCCAGCAGCGTGGGACAGGGGACAACTAATGAAAAACTGTTTTTT.

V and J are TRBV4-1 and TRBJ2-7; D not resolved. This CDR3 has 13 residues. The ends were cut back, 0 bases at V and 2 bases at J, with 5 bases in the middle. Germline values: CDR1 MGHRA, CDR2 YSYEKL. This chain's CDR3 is CASSQDGPYEQYF. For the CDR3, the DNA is TGCGCCAGCAGCCAAGATGGGCCCTACGAGCAGTACTTC.

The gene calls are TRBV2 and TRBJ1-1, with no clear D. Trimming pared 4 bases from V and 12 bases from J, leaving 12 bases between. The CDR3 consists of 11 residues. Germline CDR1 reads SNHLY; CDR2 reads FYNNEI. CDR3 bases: TGTGCCAGCAGTGTTGCGGGCCGCCCTTTCTTT. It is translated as CASSVAGRPFF.

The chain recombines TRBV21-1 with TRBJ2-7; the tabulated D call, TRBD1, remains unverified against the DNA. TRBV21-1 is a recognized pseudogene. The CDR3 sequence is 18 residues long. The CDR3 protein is CASSKASLRQGVLLEQYF. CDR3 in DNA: TGTGCCAGCAGCAAAGCCTCTCTGCGACAGGGAGTGTTATTGGAGCAGTACTTC.